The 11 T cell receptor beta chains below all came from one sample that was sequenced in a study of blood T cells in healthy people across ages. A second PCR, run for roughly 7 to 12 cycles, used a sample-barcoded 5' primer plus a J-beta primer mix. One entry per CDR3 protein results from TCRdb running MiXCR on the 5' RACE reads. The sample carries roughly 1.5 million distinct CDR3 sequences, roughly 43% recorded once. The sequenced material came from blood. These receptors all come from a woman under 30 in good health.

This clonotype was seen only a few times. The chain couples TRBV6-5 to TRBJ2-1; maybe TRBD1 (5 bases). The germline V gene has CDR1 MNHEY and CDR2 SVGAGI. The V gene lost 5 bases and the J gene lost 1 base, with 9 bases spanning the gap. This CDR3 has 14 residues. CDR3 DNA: TGTGCCAGCAGTAAGACAGTTTCCTACAATGAGCAGTTCTTC. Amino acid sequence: CASSKTVSYNEQFF.

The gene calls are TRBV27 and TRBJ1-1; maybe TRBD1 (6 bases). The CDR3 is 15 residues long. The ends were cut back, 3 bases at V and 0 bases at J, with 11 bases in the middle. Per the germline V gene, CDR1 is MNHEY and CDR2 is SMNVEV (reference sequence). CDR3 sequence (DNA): TGTGCCAGCAGTTTCCAGGGGAGGGTGAACACTGAAGCTTTCTTT. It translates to CASSFQGRVNTEAFF.

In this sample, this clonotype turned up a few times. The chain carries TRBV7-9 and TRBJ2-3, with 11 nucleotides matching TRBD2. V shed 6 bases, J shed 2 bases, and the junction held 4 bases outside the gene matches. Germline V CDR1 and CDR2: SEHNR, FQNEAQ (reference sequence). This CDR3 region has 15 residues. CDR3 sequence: CASSRLAGPTDTQYF. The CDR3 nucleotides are TGTGCCAGCAGTCGACTAGCGGGACCCACAGATACGCAGTATTTT. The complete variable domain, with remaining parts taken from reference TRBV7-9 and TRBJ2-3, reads DTGVSQNPRHKITKRGQNVTFRCDPISEHNRLYWYRQTLGQGPEFLTYFQNEAQLEKSRLLSDRFSAERPKGSFSTLEIQRTEQGDSAMYLCASSRLAGPTDTQYFGPGTRLTVL.

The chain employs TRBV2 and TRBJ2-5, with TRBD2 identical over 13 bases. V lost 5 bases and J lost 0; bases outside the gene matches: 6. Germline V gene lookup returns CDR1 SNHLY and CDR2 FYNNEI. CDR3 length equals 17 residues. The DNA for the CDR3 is TGTGCCAGCAGTTCCGGGACTAGCGGGGACTACCAAGAGACCCAGTACTTC. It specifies CASSSGTSGDYQETQYF.

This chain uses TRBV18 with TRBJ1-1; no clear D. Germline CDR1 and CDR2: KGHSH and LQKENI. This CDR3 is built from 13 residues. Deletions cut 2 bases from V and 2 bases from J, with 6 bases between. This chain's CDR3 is CASSPISNTEAFF. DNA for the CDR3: TGTGCCAGCTCACCAATCTCCAACACTGAAGCTTTCTTT. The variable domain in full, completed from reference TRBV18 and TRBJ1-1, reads NAGVMQNPRHLVRRRGQEARLRCSPMKGHSHVYWYRQLPEEGLKFMVYLQKENIIDESGMPKERFSAEFPKEGPSILRIQQVVRGDSAAYFCASSPISNTEAFFGQGTRLTVV.

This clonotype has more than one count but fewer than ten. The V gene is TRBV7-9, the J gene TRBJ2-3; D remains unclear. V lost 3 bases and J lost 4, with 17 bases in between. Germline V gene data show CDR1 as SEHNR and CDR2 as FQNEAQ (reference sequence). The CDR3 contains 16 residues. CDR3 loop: CASSFLSPRLPDTQYF. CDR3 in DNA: TGTGCCAGCAGCTTCTTAAGCCCTAGACTCCCAGATACGCAGTATTTT.

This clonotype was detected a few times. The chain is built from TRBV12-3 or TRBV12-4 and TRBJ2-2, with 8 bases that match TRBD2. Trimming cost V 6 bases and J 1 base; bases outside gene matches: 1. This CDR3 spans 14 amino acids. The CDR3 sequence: CASRLAGNTGELFF. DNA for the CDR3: TGTGCCAGCAGGCTAGCGGGGAACACCGGGGAGCTGTTTTTT.

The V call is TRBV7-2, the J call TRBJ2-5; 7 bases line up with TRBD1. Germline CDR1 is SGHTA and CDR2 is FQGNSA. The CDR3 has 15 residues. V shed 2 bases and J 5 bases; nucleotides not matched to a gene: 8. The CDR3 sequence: CASSLPAGGTETQYF. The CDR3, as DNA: TGTGCCAGCAGCTTACCGGCAGGGGGTACTGAGACCCAGTACTTC.

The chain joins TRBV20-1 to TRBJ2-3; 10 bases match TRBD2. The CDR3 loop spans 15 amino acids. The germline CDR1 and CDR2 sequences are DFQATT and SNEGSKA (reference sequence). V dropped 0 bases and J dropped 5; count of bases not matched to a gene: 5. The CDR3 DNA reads TGCAGTGCTAGAGATAGCGGGAGGCGAATAGATACGCAGTATTTT. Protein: CSARDSGRRIDTQYF.

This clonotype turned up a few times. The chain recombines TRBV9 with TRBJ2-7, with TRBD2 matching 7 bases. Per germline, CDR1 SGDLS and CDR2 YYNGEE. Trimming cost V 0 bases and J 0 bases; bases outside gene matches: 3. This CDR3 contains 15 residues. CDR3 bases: TGTGCCAGCAGCGTAGGAGGGGAGGGCTCCTACGAGCAGTACTTC. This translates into CASSVGGEGSYEQYF.

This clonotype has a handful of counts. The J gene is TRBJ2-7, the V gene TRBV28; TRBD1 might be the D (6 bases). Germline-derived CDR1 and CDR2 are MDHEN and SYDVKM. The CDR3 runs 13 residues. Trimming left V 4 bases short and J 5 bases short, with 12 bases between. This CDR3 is CASSSGTLDEQYF. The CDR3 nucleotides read TGTGCCAGCAGTTCCGGGACACTTGACGAGCAGTACTTC.